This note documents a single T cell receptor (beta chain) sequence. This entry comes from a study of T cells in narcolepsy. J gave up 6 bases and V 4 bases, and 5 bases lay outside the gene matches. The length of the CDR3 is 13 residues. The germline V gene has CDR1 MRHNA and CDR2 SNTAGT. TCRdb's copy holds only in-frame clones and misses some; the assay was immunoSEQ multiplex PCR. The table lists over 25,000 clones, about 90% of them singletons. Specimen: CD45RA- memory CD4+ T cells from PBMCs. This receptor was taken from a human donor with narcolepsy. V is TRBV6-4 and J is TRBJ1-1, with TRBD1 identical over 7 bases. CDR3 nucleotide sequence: TGTGCCAGCAGTGCTCCAGGGGGGGCTGAAGCTTTCTTT. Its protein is CASSAPGGAEAFF.